The clone carrying this TCR beta chain showed up just once. This specimen belongs to a study of T cells in Graves' hyperthyroidism and ophthalmopathy. It was RNA transcripts that yielded the amplified TCR beta CDR3 regions. HTBI primers drove first-round RT-PCR of the TCR CDR3. TCRdb recomputed calls from the multiplex PCR reads with MiXCR, one row per CDR3 protein. The repertoire consists of approximately 370,000 distinct CDR3 sequences, with approximately 18% occurring once and the leading ten covering around 35%. The CDR3 is 14 amino acids. Trimming left V 5 bases short and J 4 bases short, with 13 bases between.

The rearrangement joins TRBV12-3 or TRBV12-4 to TRBJ2-3; TRBD2 is a possible D gene (6 bases). Source material: blood. This receptor was identified in a young woman with Graves' hyperthyroidism that later progressed to Graves' ophthalmopathy. CDR3 DNA sequence: TGTGCCAGCAGTCCGGGACTGATCGCAGATACGCAGTATTTT. It specifies CASSPGLIADTQYF.